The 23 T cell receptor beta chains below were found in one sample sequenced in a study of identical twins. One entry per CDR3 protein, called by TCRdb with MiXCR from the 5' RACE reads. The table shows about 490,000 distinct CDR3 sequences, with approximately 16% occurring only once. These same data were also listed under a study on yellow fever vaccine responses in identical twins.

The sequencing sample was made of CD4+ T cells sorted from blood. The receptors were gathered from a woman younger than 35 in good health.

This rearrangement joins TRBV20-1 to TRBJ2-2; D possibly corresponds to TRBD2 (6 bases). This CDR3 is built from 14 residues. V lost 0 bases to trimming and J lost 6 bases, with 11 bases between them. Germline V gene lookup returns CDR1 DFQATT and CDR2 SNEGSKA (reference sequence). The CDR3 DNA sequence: TGCAGTGCTAGAGATCCCGGAGGGCCCGGGGAGCTGTTTTTT. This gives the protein CSARDPGGPGELFF.

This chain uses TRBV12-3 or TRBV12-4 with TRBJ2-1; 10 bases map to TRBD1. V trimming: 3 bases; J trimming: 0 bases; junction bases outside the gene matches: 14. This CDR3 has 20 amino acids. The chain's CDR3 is CASSFLAMTGGKYSYNEQFF. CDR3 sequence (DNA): TGTGCCAGCAGTTTCCTAGCTATGACAGGGGGCAAATACTCCTACAATGAGCAGTTCTTC.

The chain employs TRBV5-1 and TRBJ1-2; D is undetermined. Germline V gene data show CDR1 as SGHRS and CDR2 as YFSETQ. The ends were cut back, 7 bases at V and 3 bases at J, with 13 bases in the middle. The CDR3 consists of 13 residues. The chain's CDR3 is CASGDLADYGYTF. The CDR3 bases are TGCGCCAGCGGCGATTTGGCGGACTATGGCTACACCTTC.

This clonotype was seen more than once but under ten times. As DNA, the CDR3 is TGCAGTGCTAGGGTAGGGGTTGGTGCCAAAAACATTCAGTACTTC. Translated, it gives CSARVGVGAKNIQYF. This chain links TRBV20-1 with TRBJ2-4, with TRBD1 as a possible D gene (5 bases). With 3 bases removed from V and 1 base from J, the gap between germline ends came to 13 bases. CDR3 size: 15 residues. CDR1 and CDR2 (germline): DFQATT, SNEGSKA (reference sequence).

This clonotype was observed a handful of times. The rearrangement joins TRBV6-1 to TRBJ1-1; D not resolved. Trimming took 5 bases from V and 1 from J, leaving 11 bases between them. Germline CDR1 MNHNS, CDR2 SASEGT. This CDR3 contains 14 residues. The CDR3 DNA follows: TGTGCCAGCAGTCCGGGTTGGGCGAACACTGAAGCTTTCTTT. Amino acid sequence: CASSPGWANTEAFF.

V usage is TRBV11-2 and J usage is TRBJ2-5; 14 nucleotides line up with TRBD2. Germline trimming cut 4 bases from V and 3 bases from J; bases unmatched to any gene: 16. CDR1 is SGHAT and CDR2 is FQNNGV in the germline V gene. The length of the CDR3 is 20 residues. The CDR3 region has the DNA TGTGCCAGCAGCTACCTATTAGGGACTAGCGGGAGCCGCCCCAAAGAGACCCAGTACTTC. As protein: CASSYLLGTSGSRPKETQYF.

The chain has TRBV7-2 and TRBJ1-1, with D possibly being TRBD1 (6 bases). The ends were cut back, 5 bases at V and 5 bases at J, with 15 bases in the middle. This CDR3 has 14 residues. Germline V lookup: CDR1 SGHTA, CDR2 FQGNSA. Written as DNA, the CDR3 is TGTGCCAGCAGCCCCACCATCAGGGGAACTGAAGCTTTCTTT. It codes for CASSPTIRGTEAFF.

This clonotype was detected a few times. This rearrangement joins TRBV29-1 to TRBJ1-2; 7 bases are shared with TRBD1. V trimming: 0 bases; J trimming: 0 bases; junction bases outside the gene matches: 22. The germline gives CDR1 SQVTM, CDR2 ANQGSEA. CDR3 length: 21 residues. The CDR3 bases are TGCAGCGTTGAAGATCCCATTGGCTGGCAGGGGGTATCGGGGTCTAACTATGGCTACACCTTC. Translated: CSVEDPIGWQGVSGSNYGYTF.

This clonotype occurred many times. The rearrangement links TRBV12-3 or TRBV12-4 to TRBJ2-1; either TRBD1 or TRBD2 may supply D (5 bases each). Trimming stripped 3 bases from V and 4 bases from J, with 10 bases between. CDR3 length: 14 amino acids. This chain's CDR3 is CASSLGPGYNEQFF. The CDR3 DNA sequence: TGTGCCAGCAGTTTGGGACCGGGGTACAATGAGCAGTTCTTC.

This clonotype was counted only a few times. As DNA, the CDR3 is TGCGCCAGCGGCCTTCGACTAGCGGGAGGCAACACAGATACGCAGTATTTT. As protein: CASGLRLAGGNTDTQYF. The chain has TRBV5-1 and TRBJ2-3, with 13 bases matching TRBD2. The CDR3 is 17 amino acids. Trimming removed 7 bases from V and 2 bases from J; junction bases left unmatched: 10. The germline V gene has CDR1 SGHRS and CDR2 YFSETQ.

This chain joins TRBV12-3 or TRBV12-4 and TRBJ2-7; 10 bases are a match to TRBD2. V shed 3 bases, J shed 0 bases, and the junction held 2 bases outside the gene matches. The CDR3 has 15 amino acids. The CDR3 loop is CASSLGLANSYEQYF. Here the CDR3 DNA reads TGTGCCAGCAGTTTGGGACTAGCGAACTCCTACGAGCAGTACTTC.

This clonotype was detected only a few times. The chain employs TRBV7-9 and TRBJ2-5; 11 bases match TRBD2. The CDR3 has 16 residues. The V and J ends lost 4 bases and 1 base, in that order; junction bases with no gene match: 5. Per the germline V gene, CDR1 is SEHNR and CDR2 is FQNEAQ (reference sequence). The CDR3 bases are TGTGCCAGCAGCTCCACCGGGACTAGCGGCCAAGAGACCCAGTACTTC. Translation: CASSSTGTSGQETQYF. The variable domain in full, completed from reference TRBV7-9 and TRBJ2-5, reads DTGVSQNPRHKITKRGQNVTFRCDPISEHNRLYWYRQTLGQGPEFLTYFQNEAQLEKSRLLSDRFSAERPKGSFSTLEIQRTEQGDSAMYLCASSSTGTSGQETQYFGPGTRLLVL.

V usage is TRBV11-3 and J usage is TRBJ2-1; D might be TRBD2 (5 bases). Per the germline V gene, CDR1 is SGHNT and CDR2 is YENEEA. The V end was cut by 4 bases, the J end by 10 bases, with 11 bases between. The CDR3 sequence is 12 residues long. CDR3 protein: CASSSPPGEQFF. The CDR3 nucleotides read TGTGCCAGCAGCTCCCCCCCGGGAGAGCAGTTCTTC.

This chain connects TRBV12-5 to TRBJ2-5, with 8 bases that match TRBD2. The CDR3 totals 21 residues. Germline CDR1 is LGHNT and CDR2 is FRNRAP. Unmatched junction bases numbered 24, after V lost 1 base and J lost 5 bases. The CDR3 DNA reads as TGTGCTAGTGGTTTGGCTCCCAAGCAGAGCGGGGGCCGACCCGGTTCGGAGACCCAGTACTTC. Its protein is CASGLAPKQSGGRPGSETQYF. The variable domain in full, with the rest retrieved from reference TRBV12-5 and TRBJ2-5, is DARVTQTPRHKVTEMGQEVTMRCQPILGHNTVFWYRQTMMQGLELLAYFRNRAPLDDSGMPKDRFSAEMPDATLATLKIQPSEPRDSAVYFCASGLAPKQSGGRPGSETQYFGPGTRLLVL.

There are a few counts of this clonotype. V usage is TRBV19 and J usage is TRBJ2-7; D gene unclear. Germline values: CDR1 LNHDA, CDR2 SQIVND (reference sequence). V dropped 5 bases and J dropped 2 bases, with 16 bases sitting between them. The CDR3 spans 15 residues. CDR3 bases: TGTGCCAGTAGTCTCCTGGGCACCTTTCCCTACGAGCAGTACTTC. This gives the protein CASSLLGTFPYEQYF.

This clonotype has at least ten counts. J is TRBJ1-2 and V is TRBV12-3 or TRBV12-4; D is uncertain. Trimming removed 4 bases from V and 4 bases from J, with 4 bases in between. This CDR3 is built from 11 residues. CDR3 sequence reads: CASSSSYGYTF. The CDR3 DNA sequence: TGTGCCAGCAGTTCCTCCTATGGCTACACCTTC.

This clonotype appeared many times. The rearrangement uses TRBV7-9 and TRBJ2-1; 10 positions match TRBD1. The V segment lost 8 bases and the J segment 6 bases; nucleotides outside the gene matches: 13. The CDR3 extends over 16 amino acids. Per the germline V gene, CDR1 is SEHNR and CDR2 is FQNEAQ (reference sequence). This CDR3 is CASLRDLGQGRNEQFF. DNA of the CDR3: TGTGCCAGCCTCCGGGATCTGGGACAGGGGCGCAATGAGCAGTTCTTC.

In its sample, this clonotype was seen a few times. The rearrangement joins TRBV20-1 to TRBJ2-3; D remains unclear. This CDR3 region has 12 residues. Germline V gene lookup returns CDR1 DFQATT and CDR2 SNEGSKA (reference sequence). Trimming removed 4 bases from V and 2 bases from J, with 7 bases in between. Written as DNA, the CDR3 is TGCAGTGCTACCCAGGTCACAGATACGCAGTATTTT. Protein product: CSATQVTDTQYF.

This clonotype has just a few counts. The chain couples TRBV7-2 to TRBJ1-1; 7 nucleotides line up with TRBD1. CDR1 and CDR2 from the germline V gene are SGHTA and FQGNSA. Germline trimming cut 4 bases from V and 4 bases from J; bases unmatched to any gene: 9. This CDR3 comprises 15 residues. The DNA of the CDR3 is TGTGCCAGCAGCTCTTCAGGGGGTGGAATCACTGAAGCTTTCTTT. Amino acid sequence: CASSSSGGGITEAFF.

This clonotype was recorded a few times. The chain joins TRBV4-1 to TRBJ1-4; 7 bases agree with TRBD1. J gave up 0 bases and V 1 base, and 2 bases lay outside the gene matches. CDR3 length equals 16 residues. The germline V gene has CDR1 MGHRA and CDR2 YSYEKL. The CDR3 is CASSQGGTATNEKLFF. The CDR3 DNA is TGCGCCAGCAGCCAAGGCGGGACAGCAACTAATGAAAAACTGTTTTTT.

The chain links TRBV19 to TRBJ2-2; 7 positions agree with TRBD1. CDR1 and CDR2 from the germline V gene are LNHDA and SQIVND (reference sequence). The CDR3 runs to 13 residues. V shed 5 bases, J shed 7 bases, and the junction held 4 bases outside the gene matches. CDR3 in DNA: TGTGCCAGTAGTGATCAGGGGGTCGGGGAGCTGTTTTTT. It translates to CASSDQGVGELFF.

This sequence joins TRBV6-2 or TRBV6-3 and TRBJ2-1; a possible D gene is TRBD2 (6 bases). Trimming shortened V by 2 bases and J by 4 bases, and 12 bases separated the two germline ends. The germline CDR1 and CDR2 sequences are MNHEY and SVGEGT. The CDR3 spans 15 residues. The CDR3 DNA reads TGTGCCAGCAGTTACGGGTCACGGGGGTACAATGAGCAGTTCTTC. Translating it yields CASSYGSRGYNEQFF.

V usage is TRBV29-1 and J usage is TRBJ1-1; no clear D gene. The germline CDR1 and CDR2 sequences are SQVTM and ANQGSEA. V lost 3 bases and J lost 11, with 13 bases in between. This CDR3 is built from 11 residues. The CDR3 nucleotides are TGCAGCGTTGATTTAAGGACCGGGGCTTTCTTT. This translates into CSVDLRTGAFF.